Described below is a single T cell receptor (beta chain) sequence and its context. Living in roughly 23 US areas, the participants were between about 18 and 100 years of age. These data originate in a study of blood T cell repertoires in COVID-19. The overall study: Samples taken during acute and convalescent COVID-19 were collected in the United States, Italy and Spain.

The trim removed 10 bases at V and 9 bases at J, leaving 6 bases unmatched. The CDR3 is made up of 14 amino acids. The germline gives CDR1 SNHLY, CDR2 FYNNEI. Data came from immunoSEQ multiplex PCR; TCRdb stores just in-frame clones and leaves some out. The sample shows 250,000 or so clones, roughly 91% of them seen only once. Input material: PBMCs or T cells enriched from blood (not recorded which). The genes are TRBV2 and TRBJ2-4; TRBD2 aligns across 16 bases. This receptor was taken from a man aged 35 to 55 who had recovered from COVID-19. The CDR3 region has the DNA TGTGCCAAGGGGACTAGCGGGGGGGCAGGCATTCAGTACTTC. This gives the protein CAKGTSGGAGIQYF.